The clone carrying this T cell receptor (beta chain) was counted between two and nine times. The antigen is not known. The CDR3 runs 15 residues. Germline V CDR1 and CDR2: SGHTA, FQGNSA. The V segment lost 5 bases and the J segment 10 bases; nucleotides outside the gene matches: 17. The data were obtained in a study of a mutant IDH1 vaccine in newly diagnosed glioma. Study in general: Commencement of vaccination occurred 4-6 weeks following radiotherapy alone, or concurrently with temozolomide cycles. Earlier treatment was radiotherapy, temozolomide, or both, with most getting both.

Study outcomes and limitations: Top-clonotype changes in peripheral T cells seemed unrelated to pseudoprogression.

The time point here: week 47, end of study. Every vaccine dose comprised 300 ug of mutant IDH1 20-mer peptide plus topical imiquimod. Patients had eight vaccinations, in weeks 1, 3, 5, 7, 11, 15, 19 and 23. Clones were read by immunoSEQ multiplex PCR, and TCRdb kept only the in-frame ones, dropping some. This sample has fewer than 25,000 clones; approximately 88% occur once, and the top ten carry 2.5% to 3%. The rearrangement links TRBV7-2 to TRBJ2-7; the match to TRBD2 covers 7 bases. The sample in question was PBMCs, obtained from a glioma patient whose treatment included an IDH1 peptide vaccine. The clonotype originates from a man aged 35 to 55 with glioma. The CDR3 is CASSIPGAGVVRQYF. CDR3 nucleotides: TGTGCCAGCAGCATACCCGGGGCGGGAGTCGTAAGACAGTACTTC.